One and the same sample provided the 24 T cell receptor beta chains below, sequenced in a study of blood T cell repertoires in COVID-19. Method: immunoSEQ multiplex PCR; TCRdb's copy keeps in-frame clones and lacks some. Of tens of thousands of clones listed, approximately 87% are singletons. Material for sequencing was peripheral blood. These receptors were taken from an elderly woman with acute or convalescent COVID-19.

The rearrangement links TRBV5-1 to TRBJ2-3, with 11 bases lining up with TRBD2. Germline V gives CDR1 SGHRS, CDR2 YFSETQ. The J segment lost 0 bases and the V segment lost 0 bases, leaving 0 bases of the junction unmatched. CDR3 size: 16 residues. CDR3 in DNA: TGCGCCAGCAGCTTGGGGACTAGCGGGAGCACAGATACGCAGTATTTT. Translated: CASSLGTSGSTDTQYF.

The chain couples TRBV5-1 to TRBJ2-1, with D tentatively TRBD2 (6 bases). The length of the CDR3 is 15 residues. Germline-derived CDR1 and CDR2 are SGHRS and YFSETQ. V lost 1 base to trimming and J lost 5 bases, with 13 bases between them. The CDR3 coding sequence is TGCGCCAGCAGCTTGCTCGGGGGACCCAACAATGAGCAGTTCTTC. Its protein is CASSLLGGPNNEQFF.

J is TRBJ2-2 and V is TRBV3-1 (or the pseudogene TRBV3-2); D is undetermined. CDR3 length: 14 residues. CDR1 is LGHDT, CDR2 YNNKEL, per germline (reference sequence). Trimming removed 1 base at V and 4 bases at J, with 7 bases between. CDR3 DNA sequence: TGTGCCAGCAGCCAAGTGTCCGTCACCGGGGAGCTGTTTTTT. Protein product: CASSQVSVTGELFF.

V usage is TRBV19 and J usage is TRBJ1-3; D remains ambiguous. Trimming took 6 bases from V and 0 from J, leaving 9 bases between them. The CDR3 consists of 14 residues. The germline CDR1 and CDR2 sequences are LNHDA and SQIVND (reference sequence). CDR3 DNA sequence: TGTGCCAGTAGCAAACAGTACTCTGGAAACACCATATATTTT. Its translation: CASSKQYSGNTIYF.

This clone occurred a few times. V usage is TRBV5-1 and J usage is TRBJ1-2; the match to TRBD1 covers 9 bases. The CDR3 loop spans 14 amino acids. V lost 4 bases, J lost 3 bases, and 4 bases stayed unmatched. Germline CDR1 is SGHRS and CDR2 is YFSETQ. This CDR3 reads CASSTGTGYYGYTF. Written as DNA, the CDR3 is TGCGCCAGCAGCACCGGGACAGGGTACTATGGCTACACCTTC. The entire variable domain, with the rest obtained from reference TRBV5-1 and TRBJ1-2, is as follows: KAGVTQTPRYLIKTRGQQVTLSCSPISGHRSVSWYQQTPGQGLQFLFEYFSETQRNKGNFPGRFSGRQFSNSRSEMNVSTLELGDSALYLCASSTGTGYYGYTFGSGTRLTVV.

The chain is built from TRBV7-6 and TRBJ2-3; 9 bases are a match to TRBD2. The CDR3 consists of 16 residues. CDR1 and CDR2 (germline): SGHVS, FNYEAQ. J gave up 4 bases and V 8 bases, and 13 bases lay outside the gene matches. CDR3 DNA sequence: TGTGCCAGCGGCTCGCTAGGAGCGGGAGGTTCAGATACGCAGTATTTT. Amino acid sequence: CASGSLGAGGSDTQYF.

This rearrangement joins TRBV6-5 to TRBJ1-3, with D uncertain. The germline gives CDR1 MNHEY, CDR2 SVGAGI. Trimming cost V 8 bases and J 2 bases, with 10 bases left between them. This CDR3 comprises 13 residues. The CDR3 reads CASRRGTGNTIYF. DNA for the CDR3: TGTGCCAGCCGCCGGGGAACTGGAAACACCATATATTTT.

The rearrangement links TRBV7-8 to TRBJ2-7; 7 bases are shared with TRBD1. The germline CDR1 and CDR2 sequences are SGHVS and FQNEAQ. This CDR3 region has 14 residues. Trimming took 4 bases from V and 1 from J; bases not matched to a gene: 4. The CDR3 spells CASSSPTGSYEQYF. In DNA, the CDR3 is TGTGCCAGCAGCTCACCGACAGGGTCCTACGAGCAGTACTTC.

This clone has only a few counts. The CDR3 DNA reads as TGTGCCAGCACACGGGGGTCCACAGGTGAGCAGTTCTTC. Protein product: CASTRGSTGEQFF. The rearrangement joins TRBV3-1 (or the pseudogene TRBV3-2) to TRBJ2-1; D might be TRBD2 (6 bases). Trimming removed 7 bases at V and 9 bases at J, with 16 bases between. This CDR3 comprises 13 residues. CDR1 LGHDT and CDR2 YNNKEL come from the germline V gene (reference sequence).

The V call is TRBV27, the J call TRBJ2-3, with 11 bases aligning to TRBD1. J lost 5 bases, V lost 5 bases, and 6 bases had no gene match. CDR1 and CDR2 from the germline V gene are MNHEY and SMNVEV (reference sequence). This CDR3 is built from 15 residues. The DNA for the CDR3 is TGTGCCAGCAGTCAGGACAGGGGGCGCGGAGATACGCAGTATTTT. This translates into CASSQDRGRGDTQYF.

The chain links TRBV7-9 to TRBJ2-7, with 9 positions matching TRBD2. CDR1 and CDR2 (germline): SEHNR, FQNEAQ (reference sequence). V trimming: 3 bases; J trimming: 2 bases; junction bases outside the gene matches: 5. This CDR3 comprises 15 residues. This chain's CDR3 is CASSFLTSGAYEQYF. CDR3 DNA sequence: TGTGCCAGCAGCTTTTTGACTAGCGGCGCCTACGAGCAGTACTTC.

The table lists this clone with a few counts. This sequence joins TRBV30 and TRBJ1-1; tentative D call: TRBD1 (5 bases). Trimming took 7 bases from V and 7 from J, leaving 16 bases between them. The length of the CDR3 is 12 residues. Germline V gene data show CDR1 as GTSNPN and CDR2 as SVGIG (reference sequence). CDR3 nucleotides: TGTGCCTACCAAATGGGGGGGAATGAAGCTTTCTTT. Translation: CAYQMGGNEAFF.

This sequence joins TRBV7-6 and TRBJ2-7; D perhaps matches TRBD2 (6 bases). V lost 6 bases and J lost 1, with 13 bases in between. Germline V lookup: CDR1 SGHVS, CDR2 FNYEAQ. There are 14 residues in the CDR3. The CDR3 loop reads CASSFDGGSYEQYF. In nucleotides, the CDR3 is TGTGCCAGCAGTTTCGACGGGGGATCCTACGAGCAGTACTTC. The entire variable domain, with the rest obtained from reference TRBV7-6 and TRBJ2-7, is as follows: GAGVSQSPRYKVTKRGQDVALRCDPISGHVSLYWYRQALGQGPEFLTYFNYEAQQDKSGLPNDRFSAERPEGSISTLTIQRTEQRDSAMYRCASSFDGGSYEQYFGPGTRLTVT.

The J gene is TRBJ2-5, the V gene TRBV5-1; TRBD1 matches 10 bases. The length of the CDR3 is 14 residues. The V gene end was trimmed by 4 bases and the J gene end by 3 bases; junction bases not matched to a gene: 3. Germline CDR1 is SGHRS and CDR2 is YFSETQ. The chain's CDR3 is CASSKGQGKETQYF. The CDR3 coding sequence is TGCGCCAGCAGCAAGGGACAGGGGAAAGAGACCCAGTACTTC.

The chain recombines TRBV15 with TRBJ2-7; a possible D gene is TRBD1 (7 bases). Germline CDR1 is LNHNV and CDR2 is YYDKDF (reference sequence). Trimming left V 7 bases short and J 2 bases short, with 18 bases between. The CDR3 has 15 residues. CDR3 loop: CATKRQGGPPYEQYF. The CDR3 DNA reads as TGTGCCACCAAGAGACAGGGAGGACCTCCCTACGAGCAGTACTTC.

The chain joins TRBV29-1 to TRBJ1-3; no clear D gene. The CDR3 loop spans 13 amino acids. Germline V gene lookup returns CDR1 SQVTM and CDR2 ANQGSEA. The germline V and J ends were trimmed by 7 bases and 0 bases, with 10 bases remaining between them. In nucleotides, the CDR3 is TGCAGCGCTGTACAGAGCTCTGGAAACACCATATATTTT. Encoded protein: CSAVQSSGNTIYF.

This clone was observed a few times. V usage is TRBV15 and J usage is TRBJ1-4, with a possible D match to TRBD1 (5 bases). V lost 3 bases, J lost 3 bases, and 14 bases lay in between. The CDR3 runs 16 residues. Germline V gene sequence: CDR1 LNHNV, CDR2 YYDKDF (reference sequence). The CDR3 nucleotides read TGTGCCACCAGCAGCGGAGTGGGGCGAGCTAATGAAAAACTGTTTTTT. This sequence encodes CATSSGVGRANEKLFF.

The genes are TRBV27 and TRBJ2-7; 7 nucleotides match TRBD1. V was pared by 2 bases and J by 2 bases, with 3 bases of the junction left unmatched. CDR1 and CDR2 (germline): MNHEY, SMNVEV (reference sequence). The CDR3 covers 14 residues. The CDR3 nucleotides read TGTGCCAGCAGTTTAGGGGACAGACCCTACGAGCAGTACTTC. Translated, it gives CASSLGDRPYEQYF.

The chain uses TRBV4-1 and TRBJ1-2, with D perhaps matching TRBD1 (5 bases). This CDR3 has 15 residues. The V end was cut by 1 base, the J end by 2 bases, with 11 bases between. CDR1 is MGHRA and CDR2 is YSYEKL in the germline V gene. The CDR3 here is CASSQGEQVNYGYTF. CDR3 sequence (DNA): TGCGCCAGCAGCCAAGGGGAACAGGTGAACTATGGCTACACCTTC.

The chain carries TRBV27 and TRBJ2-7; TRBD2 aligns across 9 bases. The germline V gene has CDR1 MNHEY and CDR2 SMNVEV (reference sequence). With 6 bases clipped from V and 4 bases from J, the junction kept 10 bases outside the gene matches. The CDR3 extends over 15 amino acids. This CDR3 reads CASSPGTSRVYEQYF. CDR3 nucleotide sequence: TGTGCCAGCAGCCCGGGGACTAGCAGAGTTTACGAGCAGTACTTC.

This clone was seen a single time. This chain links TRBV29-1 with TRBJ2-1; D uncertain. CDR3 size: 11 residues. The V gene lost 0 bases and the J gene lost 9 bases, with 6 bases spanning the gap. Looked up from germline, CDR1 is SQVTM and CDR2 is ANQGSEA. The CDR3 sequence: CSVEDPGEQFF. The CDR3 DNA reads TGCAGCGTTGAAGACCCGGGTGAGCAGTTCTTC.

This clone is a singleton in its sample. The rearrangement links TRBV27 to TRBJ2-6; D might be TRBD2 (5 bases). Germline assignment: CDR1 MNHEY and CDR2 SMNVEV (reference sequence). This CDR3 has 17 amino acids. The V end lost 5 bases, the J end lost 0 bases, and 14 bases lay between the germline ends. CDR3 amino acids: CASSRTWASSGANVLTF. CDR3 DNA sequence: TGTGCCAGCAGTAGGACTTGGGCCTCCTCTGGGGCCAACGTCCTGACTTTC.

This chain joins TRBV5-1 and TRBJ2-1; D uncertain. Deletions cut 4 bases from V and 6 bases from J, with 11 bases between. The CDR3 runs 13 residues. The germline V gene encodes CDR1 SGHRS and CDR2 YFSETQ. CDR3 region: CASSVGSTNEQFF. The CDR3 DNA reads TGCGCCAGCAGCGTGGGGTCTACCAATGAGCAGTTCTTC.

J is TRBJ1-1 and V is TRBV6-5; a possible D gene is TRBD1 (5 bases). The V gene lost 5 bases and the J gene lost 3 bases, with 10 bases spanning the gap. CDR1 and CDR2 from the germline V gene are MNHEY and SVGAGI. CDR3 length: 13 residues. In nucleotides, the CDR3 is TGTGCCAGCAGTCCGGCGGGGGACACTGAAGCTTTCTTT. Protein sequence: CASSPAGDTEAFF.